This passage covers 25 T cell receptor beta chains from one sample sequenced in a study of T cell responses to AZD1222 COVID-19 vaccine. Generated by immunoSEQ multiplex PCR, the TCRdb table keeps only in-frame clones and is missing some. The sample lists over 100,000 clones, about nine tenths seen once, with about 20% in the top ten. Here the sequenced sample was peripheral blood, taken on day 0 of AZD1222 vaccination. These receptors were collected from an adult in good health.

J is TRBJ1-5 and V is TRBV3-1 (or the pseudogene TRBV3-2); 7 bases are a match to TRBD1. Losses at the gene ends were 0 bases for V and 1 base for J; bases not matched to a gene: 6. CDR1 is LGHDT, CDR2 YNNKEL, per germline (reference sequence). The CDR3 has 17 residues. The CDR3 DNA reads as TGTGCCAGCAGCCAAGACCCGACAGGGACCAGCAATCAGCCCCAGCATTTT. Translating gives CASSQDPTGTSNQPQHF.

This chain uses TRBV29-1 with TRBJ2-1; TRBD2 might be the D (7 bases). This CDR3 comprises 17 residues. The V gene's germline CDR1 is SQVTM and CDR2 ANQGSEA. The germline V and J ends were trimmed by 6 bases and 4 bases, with 25 bases remaining between them. Here the CDR3 reads CSVPTVPRGAGYNEQFF. The CDR3 bases are TGCAGCGTCCCAACGGTCCCACGGGGGGCGGGTTACAATGAGCAGTTCTTC.

J is TRBJ1-3 and V is TRBV11-2, with a weak D call TRBD1 (5 bases). V lost 4 bases, J lost 7 bases, and 14 bases lay in between. Germline CDR1 SGHAT, CDR2 FQNNGV. This CDR3 region has 14 residues. Here the CDR3 reads CASSYGTGLNTIYF. The DNA for the CDR3 is TGTGCCAGCAGCTACGGGACCGGGCTCAACACCATATATTTT. The variable domain in full, with the rest retrieved from reference TRBV11-2 and TRBJ1-3, is EAGVAQSPRYKIIEKRQSVAFWCNPISGHATLYWYQQILGQGPKLLIQFQNNGVVDDSQLPKDRFSAERLKGVDSTLKIQPAKLEDSAVYLCASSYGTGLNTIYFGEGSWLTVV.

The gene calls are TRBV7-3 and TRBJ1-5; weak D call: TRBD1 (5 bases). Per the germline V gene, CDR1 is SGHTA and CDR2 is FQGTGA. Deletions cut 5 bases from V and 3 bases from J, with 8 bases between. The CDR3 contains 13 residues. The CDR3 sequence: CASSRDPNQPQHF. CDR3 bases: TGTGCCAGCAGCCGGGACCCCAATCAGCCCCAGCATTTT. Supplemented by reference TRBV7-3 and TRBJ1-5, the full variable domain reads GAGVSQTPSNKVTEKGKYVELRCDPISGHTALYWYRQSLGQGPEFLIYFQGTGAADDSGLPNDRFFAVRPEGSVSTLKIQRTERGDSAVYLCASSRDPNQPQHFGDGTRLSIL.

The chain links TRBV3-1 (or the pseudogene TRBV3-2) to TRBJ1-1, with D hard to call. The CDR3 totals 14 residues. Looked up from germline, CDR1 is LGHDT and CDR2 is YNNKEL (reference sequence). V lost 1 base and J lost 4, with 10 bases in between. This CDR3 reads CASSQGTSGTEAFF. The CDR3 nucleotides are TGTGCCAGCAGCCAAGGAACATCGGGCACTGAAGCTTTCTTT.

This clone was counted a single time. This chain links TRBV5-1 with TRBJ2-5; 7 nucleotides agree with TRBD1. The ends lost 1 base at V and 5 bases at J; junction bases unmatched: 5. From germline, CDR1 is SGHRS and CDR2 YFSETQ. This CDR3 spans 14 amino acids. CDR3 nucleotides: TGCGCCAGCAGCTTGTACAGGGGCAGGGAGACCCAGTACTTC. It translates to CASSLYRGRETQYF.

The chain uses TRBV27 and TRBJ1-6; a weak D match, TRBD1 (5 bases). V dropped 0 bases and J dropped 12 bases, with 18 bases sitting between them. Looked up from germline, CDR1 is MNHEY and CDR2 is SMNVEV (reference sequence). There are 16 residues in the CDR3. The CDR3 reads CASSLSPVVGGGPLHF. CDR3 nucleotides: TGTGCCAGCAGTTTATCCCCGGTAGTTGGGGGGGGACCCCTCCACTTT.

This chain connects TRBV21-1 to TRBJ1-1. TRBV21-1 is given as a pseudogene. The CDR3 has 15 amino acids. CDR3 residues: CASPPFEGENTEAFF. In nucleotides, the CDR3 is TGTGCCTCACCCCCATTCGAGGGTGAGAACACTGAAGCTTTCTTT.

The gene calls are TRBV10-3 and TRBJ1-2; tentatively, D is TRBD1 (5 bases). V dropped 6 bases and J dropped 0 bases, with 8 bases sitting between them. Germline CDR1 ENHRY, CDR2 SYGVKD. The CDR3 is made up of 13 amino acids. The CDR3 loop reads CAIRDISNYGYTF. The CDR3 coding sequence is TGTGCCATCAGGGACATCTCTAACTATGGCTACACCTTC.

The chain couples TRBV20-1 to TRBJ1-2; the D is unclear. CDR3 length: 11 residues. The V gene lost 4 bases and the J gene lost 4 bases, with 7 bases spanning the gap. CDR1 and CDR2 from the germline V gene are DFQATT and SNEGSKA (reference sequence). The CDR3 nucleotides are TGCAGTGCTAAGGTCAGCTATGGCTACACCTTC. It yields the protein CSAKVSYGYTF.

The J gene is TRBJ1-5, the V gene TRBV6-5, with D possibly being TRBD1 (5 bases). V was clipped by 6 bases and J by 1 base, with 13 bases between them. The CDR3 totals 15 residues. Germline V CDR1 and CDR2: MNHEY, SVGAGI. In nucleotides, the CDR3 is TGTGCCAGCAGGCCCCTTGGGGGGAGCAATCAGCCCCAGCATTTT. It yields the protein CASRPLGGSNQPQHF.

This chain links TRBV7-8 with TRBJ2-2; D may be TRBD1 (6 bases). V shed 7 bases and J shed 1 base, with 13 bases lying between them. The CDR3 totals 15 residues. Germline CDR1 SGHVS, CDR2 FQNEAQ. CDR3 nucleotides: TGTGCCAGCACCAAAGGGGGTTGGAACACCGGGGAGCTGTTTTTT. Translation gives CASTKGGWNTGELFF.

The rearrangement links TRBV11-2 to TRBJ1-6; D may be TRBD1 (6 bases). Trimming took off 2 bases at V and 7 bases at J, with 12 bases between the two ends. Per the germline V gene, CDR1 is SGHAT and CDR2 is FQNNGV. The CDR3 extends over 15 amino acids. The CDR3 coding sequence is TGTGCCAGCAGCTTAACAGGGTCGGTCAATTCACCCCTCCACTTT. Encoded protein: CASSLTGSVNSPLHF.

The V call is TRBV7-8, the J call TRBJ2-7; perhaps TRBD1 as D (5 bases). CDR1 is SGHVS, CDR2 FQNEAQ, per germline. The length of the CDR3 is 16 residues. V was shortened by 5 bases and J by 0 bases, with 17 bases between the two germline ends. The DNA of the CDR3 is TGTGCCAGCAGCGTCCTCAGGGTCCTGGGCTCCTACGAGCAGTACTTC. This sequence encodes CASSVLRVLGSYEQYF.

The chain combines TRBV18 with TRBJ1-6, with D unclear. V shed 3 bases and J shed 9 bases, with 9 bases lying between them. Germline V lookup: CDR1 KGHSH, CDR2 LQKENI. The CDR3 totals 13 residues. The CDR3 nucleotides are TGTGCCAGCTCACCTGGATCGAGTTCACCCCTCCACTTT. It encodes CASSPGSSSPLHF.

V gene TRBV28 combines with J gene TRBJ2-3; D possibly corresponds to TRBD1 (5 bases). Germline V gives CDR1 MDHEN, CDR2 SYDVKM. The CDR3 totals 16 residues. Trimming removed 1 base from V and 2 bases from J, with 13 bases in between. The CDR3: CASSLSPGWNTDTQYF. CDR3 coding DNA: TGTGCCAGCAGTTTATCCCCAGGGTGGAACACAGATACGCAGTATTTT.

The V call is TRBV7-8, the J call TRBJ2-7; D unclear. The CDR3 has 11 amino acids. From germline, CDR1 is SGHVS and CDR2 FQNEAQ. V was trimmed by 3 bases and J by 5 bases, leaving 5 bases between them. Here the CDR3 DNA reads TGTGCCAGCAGCTTTAATAACGAGCAGTACTTC. Translation gives CASSFNNEQYF.

Concerning this clone itself: The junction and the germline gene differ at one end; a read error may be behind it. The chain uses TRBV7-7 and TRBJ2-2, with unresolved D. Germline loops: CDR1 SSHAT, CDR2 FNYEAQ (reference sequence). The CDR3 contains 15 residues. The CDR3 protein is CASSSTPTNTGELFF. Written as DNA, the CDR3 is TGTGCTAGCAGCTCCACCCCCACAAACACCGGGGAGCTGTTTTTT.

The V call is TRBV6-5, the J call TRBJ1-2; TRBD1 agrees at 7 bases. The CDR3 sequence is 15 residues long. V lost 5 bases and J lost 7; bases outside the gene matches: 13. Germline-derived CDR1 and CDR2 are MNHEY and SVGAGI. The CDR3 nucleotides are TGTGCCAGCAGTCCCCACGAGACAGGGATGGGTGGCTACACCTTC. It yields the protein CASSPHETGMGGYTF.

The CDR3 sequence is CASSLGTANTEAFF. The DNA of the CDR3 is TGTGCCAGCAGCTTGGGGACAGCGAACACTGAAGCTTTCTTT. V usage is TRBV7-6 and J usage is TRBJ1-1; 7 nucleotides line up with TRBD1. The CDR3 runs 14 residues. Germline CDR1 and CDR2: SGHVS and FNYEAQ. The J segment lost 1 base and the V segment lost 3 bases, leaving 2 bases of the junction unmatched.

The DNA for the CDR3 is TGTGCCAGCAGCCTTAGCGGGGGGGCTACAGATACGCAGTATTTT. As protein: CASSLSGGATDTQYF. The chain joins TRBV13 to TRBJ2-3; 11 bases are a match to TRBD2. V dropped 5 bases and J dropped 3; count of bases not matched to a gene: 4. This CDR3 has 15 amino acids. Germline CDR1 is PRHDT and CDR2 is FYEKMQ (reference sequence). Complete variable domain (other parts from reference TRBV13 and TRBJ2-3): AAGVIQSPRHLIKEKRETATLKCYPIPRHDTVYWYQQGPGQDPQFLISFYEKMQSDKGSIPDRFSAQQFSDYHSELNMSSLELGDSALYFCASSLSGGATDTQYFGPGTRLTVL.

The rearrangement uses TRBV7-2 and TRBJ1-1; no clear D gene. The CDR3 extends over 14 amino acids. From germline, CDR1 is SGHTA and CDR2 FQGNSA. Trimming took 5 bases from V and 2 from J, leaving 12 bases between them. This CDR3 is CASSALNVNTEAFF. In DNA form, the CDR3 reads TGTGCCAGCAGCGCACTAAATGTTAACACTGAAGCTTTCTTT.

The V gene is TRBV7-2, the J gene TRBJ1-4, with unresolved D. Germline CDR1 reads SGHTA; CDR2 reads FQGNSA. V lost 1 base and J lost 8, with 8 bases in between. The CDR3 extends over 13 amino acids. The CDR3 loop reads CASSLEAEEKLFF. In DNA, the CDR3 is TGTGCCAGCAGCTTAGAAGCGGAAGAAAAACTGTTTTTT.

V usage is TRBV4-2 and J usage is TRBJ2-7, with D possibly matching TRBD1 (5 bases). CDR3 length: 15 residues. Between the trimmed V and J ends, which lost 1 base and 5 bases, there was a span of 15 bases. CDR1 and CDR2 (germline): LGHNA, YNFKEQ. CDR3 amino acids: CASSQVVPSRDEQYF. The CDR3 DNA is TGTGCCAGCAGCCAAGTTGTACCGTCCAGGGACGAGCAGTACTTC.

This sequence joins TRBV6-6 and TRBJ1-2; possibly TRBD1 for D (6 bases). V lost 4 bases and J lost 7, with 13 bases in between. Germline loops: CDR1 MNHNY, CDR2 SVGAGI (reference sequence). The CDR3 runs 13 residues. CDR3 sequence (DNA): TGTGCCAGCAGTTTAACAGGGATGGGTGGCTACACCTTC. Its protein product is CASSLTGMGGYTF.